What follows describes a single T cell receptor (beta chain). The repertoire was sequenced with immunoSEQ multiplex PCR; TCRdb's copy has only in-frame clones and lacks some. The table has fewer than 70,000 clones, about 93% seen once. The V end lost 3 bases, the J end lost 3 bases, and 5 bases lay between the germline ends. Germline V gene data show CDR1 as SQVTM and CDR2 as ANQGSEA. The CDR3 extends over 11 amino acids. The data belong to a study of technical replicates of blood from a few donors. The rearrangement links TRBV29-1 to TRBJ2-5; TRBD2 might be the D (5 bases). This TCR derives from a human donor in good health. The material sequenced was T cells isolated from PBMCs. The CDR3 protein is CSVETKETQYF. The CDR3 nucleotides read TGCAGCGTTGAGACTAAAGAGACCCAGTACTTC.